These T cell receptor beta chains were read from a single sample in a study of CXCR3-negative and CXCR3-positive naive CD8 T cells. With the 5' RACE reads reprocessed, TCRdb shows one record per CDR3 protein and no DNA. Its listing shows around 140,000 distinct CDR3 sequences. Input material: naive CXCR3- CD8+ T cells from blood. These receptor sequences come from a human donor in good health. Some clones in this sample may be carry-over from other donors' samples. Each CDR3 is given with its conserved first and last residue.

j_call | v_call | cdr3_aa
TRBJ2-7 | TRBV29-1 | CSVEAGSSYEQYF
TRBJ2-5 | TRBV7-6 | CASSLRPGLASQETQYF
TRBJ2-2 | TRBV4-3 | CASSQDLQGFGGELFF
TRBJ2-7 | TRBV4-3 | CASSDRGGEQYF
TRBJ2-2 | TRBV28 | CASSPIAVAGGRQGGELFF
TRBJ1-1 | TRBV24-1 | CATEDRRAEAFF
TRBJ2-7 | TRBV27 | CASSWRGGESYEQYF
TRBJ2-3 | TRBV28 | CASRRLARSTDTQYF
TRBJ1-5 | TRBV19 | CASSIFGTARQPQHF
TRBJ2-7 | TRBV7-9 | CASEPSGTRTYEQYF
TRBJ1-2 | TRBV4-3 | CASSQQGGTGYTF
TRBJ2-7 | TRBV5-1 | CASSHPGGSSYEQYF
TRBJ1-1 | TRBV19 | CASSIVGLPDEAFF
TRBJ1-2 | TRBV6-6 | CAISGSTGTNYGYTF
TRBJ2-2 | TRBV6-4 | CASSDSGGLTTGELFF
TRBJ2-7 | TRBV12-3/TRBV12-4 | CASRRQGKHEQYF
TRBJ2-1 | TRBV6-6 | CASSYSLDEQFF
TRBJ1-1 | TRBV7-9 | CASSLDRVDTEAFF
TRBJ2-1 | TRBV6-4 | CASTPGGGDSYNEQFF
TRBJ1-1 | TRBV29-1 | CSVGARPRTEAFF
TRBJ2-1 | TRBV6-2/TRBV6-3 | CASSYLGSSYNEQFF
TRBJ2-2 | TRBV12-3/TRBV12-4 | CASSLRSREEHTGELFF
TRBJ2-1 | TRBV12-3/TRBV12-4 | CASSLSPAGFHNEQFF
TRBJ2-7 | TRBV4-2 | CASSQETGGPYEQYF
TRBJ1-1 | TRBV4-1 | CASSQQTGGYKNTEAFF
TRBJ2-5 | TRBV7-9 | CASSYPGAQETQYF
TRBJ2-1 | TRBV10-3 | CAISEIGGTGAYNEQFF
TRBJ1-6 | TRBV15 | CATSRDGRQASPLHF
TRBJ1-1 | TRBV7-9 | CASSFMVDTEAFF
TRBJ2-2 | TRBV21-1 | CASRPGTSGGSNTGELFF
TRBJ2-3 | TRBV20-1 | CSARDLDRGTDTQYF
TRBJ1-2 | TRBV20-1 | CSAPWPGGSYGYTF
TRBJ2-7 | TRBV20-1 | CSAVDGYEQYF
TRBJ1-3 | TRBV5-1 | CASSWIPGQSSGNTIYF
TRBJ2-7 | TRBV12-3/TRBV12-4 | CATGDSLEQYF
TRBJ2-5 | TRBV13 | CASSLGGGGDQETQYF
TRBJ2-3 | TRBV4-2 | CASSSFSGSTDTQYF
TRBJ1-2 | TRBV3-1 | CASSQGPGQPPYGYTF
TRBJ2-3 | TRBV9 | CASSISGGAVDTQYF
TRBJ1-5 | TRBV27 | CASSHDRGVNQPQHF
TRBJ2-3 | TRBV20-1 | CSVMAGDTQYF
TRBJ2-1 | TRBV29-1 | CSVDWATSGFNEQFF
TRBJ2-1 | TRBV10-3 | CAISEPGQGDYNEQFF
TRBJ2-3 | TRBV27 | CASSLFSPAGTSTDTQYF
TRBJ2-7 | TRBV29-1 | CSAHRDHEQYF
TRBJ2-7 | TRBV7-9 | CASSLANSNPIF